Sequencing of this TCR beta chain was carried out in a study of blood T cells in healthy people across ages. Across the whole study: Capturing about one barcoded beta molecule per two T cells was achieved by template switching.

The CDR3 loop spans 15 amino acids. V lost 6 bases and J 4 bases, leaving 17 bases between the germline ends. Germline-derived CDR1 and CDR2 are SGHKS and YYEKEE (reference sequence). The use of a sample-barcoded 5' primer and a J-beta primer mix characterized a second PCR of about 7 to 12 cycles. Each single sample gave us at least 2.5 million CDR3-containing paired-end reads. TCRdb called the 5' RACE reads again in MiXCR, with one record for every CDR3 protein. The sample yields about 1.6 million distinct CDR3 sequences, about 35% seen once. The specimen was blood. The TCR comes from a woman in her thirties in good health. J is TRBJ1-5 and V is TRBV5-5; a weak D match, TRBD1 (5 bases). CDR3 in DNA: TGTGCCAGCAACCTAGGACACTTAAGTAATCAGCCCCAGCATTTT. Encoded protein: CASNLGHLSNQPQHF.